This TCR beta chain was profiled in a study of T cell responses to AZD1222 COVID-19 vaccine. Study-level findings and limits: Donors were chiefly white British, with a greater number of females, and clonal diversity was perhaps underestimated. Repertoires were obtained only post-peak T cell response.

Clones were sequenced by immunoSEQ multiplex PCR, and TCRdb holds only the in-frame ones, with some missing. The data show 90,000 to 150,000 clones, around 90% seen once. This clone appeared a single time. Its target is not known. There are 14 residues in the CDR3. Trimming cost V 3 bases and J 2 bases, with 10 bases left between them. The V gene's germline CDR1 is SGHTA and CDR2 FQGNSA. This TCR came from an adult in good health. The chain joins TRBV7-2 to TRBJ2-5; no firm D call. The sample in question was peripheral blood, obtained on day 0 of AZD1222 vaccination. Written as DNA, the CDR3 is TGTGCCAGCAGCTTCCGGAGAGGTCAAGAGACCCAGTACTTC. It codes for CASSFRRGQETQYF.